A single sample gave rise to the 17 T cell receptor beta chains below, sequenced in a study of blood T cells in healthy people across ages. Primed by a sample-barcoded 5' primer and a J-beta primer mix, a second PCR proceeded for about 6 to 12 cycles. TCRdb redid the calling of the 5' RACE reads with MiXCR, one entry per CDR3 protein. Here the sample spans more than 800,000 distinct CDR3 sequences, less than 50% being singletons. Sequencing was carried out using blood. All receptors derive from an older woman in good health.

The rearrangement uses TRBV28 and TRBJ1-1, with D possibly TRBD1 on 6 matching bases. CDR3 length equals 11 residues. Between the trimmed V and J ends, which lost 5 bases and 11 bases, there was a span of 12 bases. Per germline, CDR1 MDHEN and CDR2 SYDVKM. The CDR3 reads CASSRQAEAFF. The CDR3, as DNA: TGTGCCAGCAGTCGACAGGCAGAGGCTTTCTTT.

In the case of this clonotype: A much larger clone differs by one base, so this may be a read error. V gene TRBV3-1 combines with J gene TRBJ2-1; D is perhaps TRBD2 (5 bases). The germline gives CDR1 LGHDT, CDR2 YNNKEL (reference sequence). CDR3 length: 13 amino acids. Trimming took off 5 bases at V and 9 bases at J, with 14 bases between the two ends. The CDR3 nucleotides read TGTGCCAGCAGCGGCGGCTTGGGGAGTGAGCAGTTCTTC. As protein: CASSGGLGSEQFF.

To note about this clonotype: A much larger clone sits a single nucleotide away, making a read error possible. The chain employs TRBV20-1 and TRBJ2-4; TRBD2 matches at 7 bases. Germline V gene data show CDR1 as DFQATT and CDR2 as SNEGSKA (reference sequence). The CDR3 is made up of 14 amino acids. The CDR3 nucleotides are TGCAGTGCTAGAGATCGAGCGGGATTTAACATTCGGTACTTC. Amino acids: CSARDRAGFNIRYF.

In this sample, this clonotype turned up many times. This chain uses TRBV10-3 with TRBJ2-7; a weak D match, TRBD1 (5 bases). The germline gives CDR1 ENHRY, CDR2 SYGVKD. The CDR3 is made up of 14 amino acids. Trimming pared 6 bases from V and 0 bases from J, leaving 12 bases between. CDR3 sequence: CAISDTGSSYEQYF. CDR3 coding DNA: TGTGCCATCAGCGATACAGGCAGCTCCTACGAGCAGTACTTC.

The rearrangement links TRBV11-2 to TRBJ2-7; D unresolved. The V and J ends lost 0 bases and 7 bases respectively, with 13 bases between them. The CDR3 is made up of 14 amino acids. Germline lookup yields CDR1 SGHAT and CDR2 FQNNGV. CDR3 sequence reads: CASSLDPQTLEQYF. For the CDR3, the DNA is TGTGCCAGCAGCTTAGACCCCCAAACGTTAGAGCAGTACTTC. Full variable domain (rest looked up from reference TRBV11-2 and TRBJ2-7): EAGVAQSPRYKIIEKRQSVAFWCNPISGHATLYWYQQILGQGPKLLIQFQNNGVVDDSQLPKDRFSAERLKGVDSTLKIQPAKLEDSAVYLCASSLDPQTLEQYFGPGTRLTVT.

The rearrangement joins TRBV30 to TRBJ2-1; D tentatively reads TRBD1 or TRBD2 (5 bases each). Germline-derived CDR1 and CDR2 are GTSNPN and SVGIG (reference sequence). V dropped 3 bases and J dropped 4 bases, with 16 bases sitting between them. CDR3 length: 15 amino acids. This CDR3 is CAWRNRDQIYNEQFF. The CDR3 DNA reads TGTGCCTGGAGAAACCGGGACCAAATATACAATGAGCAGTTCTTC.

The chain joins TRBV2 to TRBJ2-7, with 7 bases matching TRBD1. V dropped 8 bases and J dropped 2; count of bases not matched to a gene: 6. The germline gives CDR1 SNHLY, CDR2 FYNNEI. The CDR3 consists of 13 residues. This chain's CDR3 is CASLRQGPYEQYF. CDR3 bases: TGTGCCAGCCTTAGACAGGGCCCCTACGAGCAGTACTTC.

The gene calls are TRBV4-2 and TRBJ2-2; D uncertain. CDR1 and CDR2 from the germline V gene are LGHNA and YNFKEQ. The V end was cut by 1 base, the J end by 1 base, with 7 bases between. The CDR3 extends over 15 amino acids. The CDR3 nucleotides are TGTGCCAGCAGCCAAGGGGCGCAGAACACCGGGGAGCTGTTTTTT. Protein: CASSQGAQNTGELFF.

This clonotype was seen repeatedly, ten times or more. This CDR3 reads CASSVPQAGSTDTQYF. For the CDR3, the DNA is TGTGCCAGCAGCGTCCCCCAAGCGGGGAGCACAGATACGCAGTATTTT. The chain recombines TRBV28 with TRBJ2-3; 7 bases map to TRBD2. V was clipped by 6 bases and J by 0 bases; unmatched bases: 9. The germline V gene has CDR1 MDHEN and CDR2 SYDVKM. CDR3 length equals 16 residues.

The chain has TRBV11-2 and TRBJ2-6; 7 bases are a match to TRBD1. CDR1 and CDR2 from the germline V gene are SGHAT and FQNNGV. J was trimmed by 0 bases and V by 6 bases; bases with no gene match: 8. The CDR3 is 17 residues long. In DNA form, the CDR3 reads TGTGCCAGCAGTTTTAGGGGGCTAAGCTCTGGGGCCAACGTCCTGACTTTC. Encoded protein: CASSFRGLSSGANVLTF.

The chain employs TRBV6-5 and TRBJ2-5; D is possibly TRBD2 (6 bases). Germline lookup yields CDR1 MNHEY and CDR2 SVGAGI. Trimming pared 2 bases from V and 1 base from J, leaving 11 bases between. CDR3 length: 15 amino acids. Here the CDR3 DNA reads TGTGCCAGCAGTTACATGTCGGGGGTCCAAGAGACCCAGTACTTC. Translating gives CASSYMSGVQETQYF.

This clonotype was seen a handful of times. The chain employs TRBV20-1 and TRBJ2-1; 8 bases line up with TRBD2. Germline loops: CDR1 DFQATT, CDR2 SNEGSKA (reference sequence). Losses at the gene ends were 2 bases for V and 2 bases for J; bases not matched to a gene: 2. The CDR3 length is 14 residues. CDR3 DNA: TGCAGTGCTAGACTGCGGGAGGCCTACAATGAGCAGTTCTTC. This codes for CSARLREAYNEQFF.

The chain uses TRBV5-1 and TRBJ2-3; 12 positions match TRBD2. Germline CDR1 SGHRS, CDR2 YFSETQ. V lost 4 bases to trimming and J lost 6 bases; unmatched junction nucleotides: 6. CDR3 length: 15 amino acids. The CDR3 reads CASSRRTSGIDTQYF. The DNA of the CDR3 is TGCGCCAGCAGCCGTCGGACTAGCGGGATTGATACGCAGTATTTT.

This clonotype came up a few times. This rearrangement joins TRBV10-3 to TRBJ2-7; D remains unclear. The CDR3 loop spans 12 amino acids. V was shortened by 6 bases and J by 3 bases, with 9 bases between the two germline ends. The germline CDR1 and CDR2 sequences are ENHRY and SYGVKD. CDR3 loop: CAIRDEGYEQYF. The CDR3 DNA reads TGTGCCATCAGGGATGAAGGCTACGAGCAGTACTTC.

This clonotype was detected a few times. The chain has TRBV25-1 and TRBJ2-1; 8 positions match TRBD1. J lost 6 bases, V lost 1 base, and 5 bases had no gene match. Germline V gene lookup returns CDR1 MGHDK and CDR2 SYGVNS. The CDR3 is 15 residues long. CDR3 loop: CASSEWTGTGNEQFF. CDR3 in DNA: TGTGCCAGCAGTGAATGGACAGGGACTGGCAATGAGCAGTTCTTC. Using reference TRBV25-1 and TRBJ2-1 for the parts outside the CDR3, the full variable domain is EADIYQTPRYLVIGTGKKITLECSQTMGHDKMYWYQQDPGMELHLIHYSYGVNSTEKGDLSSESTVSRIRTEHFPLTLESARPSHTSQYLCASSEWTGTGNEQFFGPGTRLTVL.

The chain carries TRBV6-5 and TRBJ1-6; 9 bases agree with TRBD1. Germline V lookup: CDR1 MNHEY, CDR2 SVGAGI. Trimming cost V 0 bases and J 1 base; bases outside gene matches: 1. CDR3 length equals 17 residues. As DNA, the CDR3 is TGTGCCAGCAGTTACTCGACAGGGGGTTCCTATAATTCACCCCTCCACTTT. Amino acids: CASSYSTGGSYNSPLHF.

This clonotype was counted between two and nine times. This chain connects TRBV12-3 or TRBV12-4 to TRBJ1-5; no firm D call. The CDR3 consists of 15 residues. Trimming removed 1 base from V and 4 bases from J, with 11 bases in between. CDR3 nucleotide sequence: TGTGCCAGCAGTTTAGGCCAGTTAAGGAATCAGCCCCAGCATTTT. This translates into CASSLGQLRNQPQHF.